The 12 T cell receptor beta chains given below trace back to one sample, sequenced in a study of T cell responses to AZD1222 COVID-19 vaccine. Sequenced by immunoSEQ multiplex PCR; TCRdb stores in-frame clones only, minus some. The data contain approximately 70,000 clones, roughly 84% of them singletons. Sample: peripheral blood, taken on day 0 of AZD1222 vaccination. The receptors were sampled from an adult in good health.

The chain combines TRBV2 with TRBJ2-1, with 7 bases matching TRBD2. Germline V gene data show CDR1 as SNHLY and CDR2 as FYNNEI. This CDR3 contains 13 residues. V trimming: 8 bases; J trimming: 7 bases; junction bases outside the gene matches: 8. DNA for the CDR3: TGTGCCAGCTACACCGGGACTAATAATGAGCAGTTCTTC. Amino acids: CASYTGTNNEQFF.

V gene TRBV11-2 combines with J gene TRBJ2-3; possible D gene TRBD2, 6 bases. This CDR3 has 16 residues. Trimming left V 4 bases short and J 6 bases short, with 20 bases between. Germline V gene lookup returns CDR1 SGHAT and CDR2 FQNNGV. CDR3 coding DNA: TGTGCCAGCAGCTCCCAGACTAGAATCGCGAGCGATACGCAGTATTTT. Translated: CASSSQTRIASDTQYF.

This clone was counted a single time. The V and J genes are TRBV9 and TRBJ2-5, with TRBD1 matching 7 bases. Trimming at V came to 3 bases and at J to 5 bases, leaving 10 bases not matched to a gene. This CDR3 is 15 amino acids long. Per the germline V gene, CDR1 is SGDLS and CDR2 is YYNGEE. The CDR3 bases are TGTGCCAGCAGCGCAACCGGGACAGCCCTGGAGACCCAGTACTTC. As protein: CASSATGTALETQYF. Using reference TRBV9 and TRBJ2-5 for the parts outside the CDR3, the full variable domain is DSGVTQTPKHLITATGQRVTLRCSPRSGDLSVYWYQQSLDQGLQFLIQYYNGEERAKGNILERFSAQQFPDLHSELNLSSLELGDSALYFCASSATGTALETQYFGPGTRLLVL.

This chain uses TRBV15 with TRBJ2-3, with 8 bases lining up with TRBD1. The CDR3 has 16 residues. Per germline, CDR1 LNHNV and CDR2 YYDKDF (reference sequence). J gave up 1 base and V 5 bases, and 8 bases lay outside the gene matches. CDR3 in amino acids: CATSGARDRRTDTQYF. The CDR3, as DNA: TGTGCCACCAGCGGAGCCAGGGACAGGCGCACAGATACGCAGTATTTT. Looking up the rest from reference TRBV15 and TRBJ2-3 gives the full variable domain: DAMVIQNPRYQVTQFGKPVTLSCSQTLNHNVMYWYQQKSSQAPKLLFHYYDKDFNNEADTPDNFQSRRPNTSFCFLDIRSPGLGDTAMYLCATSGARDRRTDTQYFGPGTRLTVL.

The V call is TRBV11-2, the J call TRBJ1-5; D is perhaps TRBD1 (6 bases). Germline values: CDR1 SGHAT, CDR2 FQNNGV. Trimming removed 4 bases from V and 1 base from J, with 20 bases in between. This CDR3 region has 18 residues. CDR3 in amino acids: CASSSGQLGPQSNQPQHF. CDR3 sequence (DNA): TGTGCCAGCAGCTCCGGACAGCTCGGTCCGCAAAGCAATCAGCCCCAGCATTTT.

This clone has just a few counts. The J gene is TRBJ2-5, the V gene TRBV27, with D possibly TRBD2 on 5 matching bases. The CDR3 consists of 15 residues. Germline lookup yields CDR1 MNHEY and CDR2 SMNVEV (reference sequence). The V end was cut by 5 bases, the J end by 2 bases, with 15 bases between. The CDR3 DNA reads TGTGCCAGCAGTGGCAAGGACGGCGGGCAAGAGACCCAGTACTTC. Protein: CASSGKDGGQETQYF.

This chain joins TRBV28 and TRBJ1-2; no firm D call. Trimming took 6 bases from V and 4 from J, leaving 18 bases between them. Germline V lookup: CDR1 MDHEN, CDR2 SYDVKM. CDR3 length: 15 residues. CDR3 coding DNA: TGTGCCAGCAGCCCGACGCCCGGACGGACCTATGGCTACACCTTC. Its translation is CASSPTPGRTYGYTF.

The rearrangement uses TRBV6-5 and TRBJ1-1; D is undetermined. The germline V and J ends were trimmed by 2 bases and 0 bases, with 4 bases remaining between them. Germline V CDR1 and CDR2: MNHEY, SVGAGI. The CDR3 is 13 residues long. The CDR3 reads CASSYNVNTEAFF. The CDR3 DNA follows: TGTGCCAGCAGTTACAACGTGAACACTGAAGCTTTCTTT.

The rearrangement uses TRBV10-3 and TRBJ1-1; D may be TRBD1 (6 bases). Trimming stripped 7 bases from V and 1 base from J, with 13 bases between. Germline CDR1 and CDR2: ENHRY and SYGVKD. The CDR3 spans 14 residues. Here the CDR3 reads CAITDGTTNTEAFF. The CDR3 DNA reads as TGTGCCATCACGGATGGGACAACGAACACTGAAGCTTTCTTT.

The chain couples TRBV21-1 to TRBJ1-2. TRBV21-1 represents a pseudogene. This CDR3 is 15 amino acids long. CDR3 nucleotides: TGTGCCAGCAGCAATTGGAAGGGGGAGGACTATGGCTACACCTTC. Its translation is CASSNWKGEDYGYTF.

The rearrangement uses TRBV7-2 and TRBJ1-4; possible D gene TRBD1, 6 bases. The CDR3 loop spans 18 amino acids. Germline CDR1 reads SGHTA; CDR2 reads FQGNSA. V was pared by 5 bases and J by 4 bases, with 23 bases between. The CDR3 loop is CASSAGWGRVGSNEKLFF. CDR3 sequence (DNA): TGTGCCAGCAGCGCCGGCTGGGGGCGCGTTGGGAGTAATGAAAAACTGTTTTTT.

This chain connects TRBV7-9 to TRBJ1-2, with TRBD1 as a possible D gene (6 bases). V lost 3 bases, J lost 14 bases, and 16 bases lay in between. This CDR3 contains 12 residues. Germline assignment: CDR1 SEHNR and CDR2 FQNEAQ (reference sequence). The CDR3 bases are TGTGCCAGCAGCTTTTCTCAGGGGATGGATACCTTC. The encoded protein is CASSFSQGMDTF.